These T cell receptor beta chains were read from a single sample in a study of human T cells and chemical hapten exposure. Each CDR3 protein gets one entry after TCRdb re-called the RACE reads with MiXCR. Among 65,000 to 100,000 distinct CDR3 sequences listed, more than 6.5% were seen once. The specimen was whole blood, collected in connection with sensitization to the hapten diphenylcyclopropenone (DPC). The receptors were gathered from a woman between 25 and 40 years old with alopecia areata. Some clones in this sample may be carry-over from other donors' samples. CDR3s include the opening cysteine and the closing phenylalanine or tryptophan. D genes are given only for firm matches. A clone size is listed for some rows: how often the clone was seen (once, few, many), or a class if it is expanded.

clone size	V gene	D gene	J gene	CDR3 protein
many	TRBV5-1	NA	TRBJ1-1	CASSFEPRNTEAFF
many	TRBV3-1	NA	TRBJ2-2	CASSQKVAQNTGELFF
many	TRBV18	NA	TRBJ2-6	CASSTTGSGANVLTF
few	TRBV9	TRBD1	TRBJ2-1	CASSVGRQGLTLDEQFF
many	TRBV2	NA	TRBJ1-3	CASSPGRARNTIYF
NA	TRBV6-1	TRBD2	TRBJ2-7	CASSTSGGHEQYF
NA	TRBV7-6	NA	TRBJ1-4	CASSLSTAQKLFF
many	TRBV19	NA	TRBJ2-2	CASSITGELFF
many	TRBV6-5	NA	TRBJ1-3	CASSSRTASGNTIYF
few	TRBV4-1	NA	TRBJ2-6	CASSQGGHPRGFGANVLTF
many	TRBV6-1	TRBD1	TRBJ2-7	CASSSRDRVKEQYF
many	TRBV7-2	NA	TRBJ1-1	CASSLAAVSTEAFF
few	TRBV9	NA	TRBJ2-7	CASSVDGEQEAFTYEQYF
few	TRBV14	NA	TRBJ1-6	CASSQAGVNSPLHF
many	TRBV28	TRBD1	TRBJ1-5	CASSSDRDSFNQPQHF
NA	TRBV28	NA	TRBJ1-4	CASSFGQSNEKLFF